The 21 T cell receptor beta chains given below trace back to one sample, sequenced in a study of regulatory T cells in long-lasting Graves disease. As for time point: persistent/refractory GD, antithyroid drugs over 5 years with positive TRAb. PBMCs provided the RNA from which the TCR library was made. Through Arm-PCR of CDR3 regions and iRepertoire HTBI primers, TCR beta libraries were built. TCRdb ran MiXCR on the multiplex PCR reads and lists one entry per CDR3 protein. The sample yields around 450,000 distinct CDR3 sequences, around a fifth seen once. Sample: peripheral blood mononuclear cells (PBMCs), taken when the disease was refractory, from a patient treated with antithyroid drugs. Source of these receptors: a female donor with Graves disease.

This chain links TRBV5-1 with TRBJ1-1, with a tentative D call TRBD1 (6 bases). The CDR3 has 14 residues. With 4 bases removed from V and 1 base from J, the gap between germline ends came to 11 bases. The germline gives CDR1 SGHRS, CDR2 YFSETQ. This chain's CDR3 is CASSGQDRNTEAFF. CDR3 nucleotide sequence: TGCGCCAGCAGCGGGCAGGACAGGAACACTGAAGCTTTCTTT.

The rearrangement uses TRBV13 and TRBJ1-4; D unresolved. Trimming removed 5 bases from V and 5 bases from J, with 18 bases in between. CDR1 PRHDT and CDR2 FYEKMQ come from the germline V gene (reference sequence). CDR3 length: 16 amino acids. The CDR3 spells CASSPSRAGLNEKLFF. The CDR3 DNA sequence: TGTGCCAGCAGCCCATCTAGGGCAGGCTTAAATGAAAAACTGTTTTTT.

This clonotype has ten or more counts. The rearrangement uses TRBV7-9 and TRBJ2-7; 7 nucleotides match TRBD2. The CDR3 sequence is 16 residues long. Per germline, CDR1 SEHNR and CDR2 FQNEAQ (reference sequence). V trimming: 5 bases; J trimming: 0 bases; junction bases outside the gene matches: 10. This CDR3 reads CASSGGYRDYSYEQYF. For the CDR3, the DNA is TGTGCCAGCAGCGGAGGCTATAGGGACTACTCCTACGAGCAGTACTTC.

In this sample, this clonotype turned up a few times. The chain links TRBV20-1 to TRBJ1-2; TRBD1 aligns across 10 bases. The CDR3 is 11 residues long. Germline V gene sequence: CDR1 DFQATT, CDR2 SNEGSKA (reference sequence). V was clipped by 7 bases and J by 4 bases; unmatched bases: 0. The DNA of the CDR3 is TGCAGTGGGGACAGGGGCTATGGCTACACCTTC. It yields the protein CSGDRGYGYTF.

V usage is TRBV6-4 and J usage is TRBJ1-3; D may be TRBD1 (5 bases). CDR1 MRHNA and CDR2 SNTAGT come from the germline V gene. The germline V and J ends were trimmed by 5 bases and 4 bases, with 15 bases remaining between them. This CDR3 spans 15 amino acids. The CDR3 is CASSNDPGGGNTIYF. DNA of the CDR3: TGTGCCAGCAGTAATGACCCTGGGGGAGGAAACACCATATATTTT.

The chain uses TRBV2 and TRBJ1-2; D unresolved. The CDR3 is 12 residues long. Trimming took 1 base from V and 6 from J, leaving 6 bases between them. Germline CDR1 SNHLY, CDR2 FYNNEI. The CDR3 coding sequence is TGTGCCAGCAGTGAAGTTGGTGATGGCTACACCTTC. The encoded protein is CASSEVGDGYTF.

Comments on this clonotype: This could be a read error, since a much larger clone is one nucleotide away. The rearrangement joins TRBV6-2 or TRBV6-3 to TRBJ2-5; no clear D. Trimming shortened V by 5 bases and J by 5 bases, and 15 bases separated the two germline ends. The CDR3 runs to 14 residues. Germline V lookup: CDR1 MNHEY, CDR2 SVGEGT. In nucleotides, the CDR3 is TGTGCCAGCAGTCAGGACCGGCCCCAGGAGACCCAGTACTTC. Translating gives CASSQDRPQETQYF.

This clonotype was counted a few times. V gene TRBV28 combines with J gene TRBJ2-1; no clear D. The CDR3 runs 15 residues. V was shortened by 4 bases and J by 3 bases, with 13 bases between the two germline ends. Per the germline V gene, CDR1 is MDHEN and CDR2 is SYDVKM. This CDR3 reads CASSYPPGRYNEQFF. DNA of the CDR3: TGTGCCAGCAGTTATCCTCCCGGTCGCTACAATGAGCAGTTCTTC.

This clonotype was seen many times. The chain carries TRBV30 and TRBJ2-7, with 9 bases that match TRBD1. There are 13 residues in the CDR3. Germline trimming cut 3 bases from V and 1 base from J; bases unmatched to any gene: 1. CDR1 and CDR2 from the germline V gene are GTSNPN and SVGIG (reference sequence). The CDR3 region is CAWRTGGSYEQYF. The CDR3, as DNA: TGTGCCTGGAGGACAGGGGGTTCCTACGAGCAGTACTTC.

This clonotype was seen only once. The rearrangement uses TRBV28 and TRBJ2-1, with 8 bases matching TRBD2. The CDR3 contains 15 residues. V was pared by 7 bases and J by 0 bases, with 5 bases of the junction left unmatched. Germline V gene sequence: CDR1 MDHEN, CDR2 SYDVKM. The CDR3 spells CASKTLADSYNEQFF. The CDR3 DNA sequence: TGTGCCAGCAAGACACTAGCGGACTCCTACAATGAGCAGTTCTTC.

This chain connects TRBV7-2 to TRBJ1-6; D possibly corresponds to TRBD1 (6 bases). Germline CDR1 SGHTA, CDR2 FQGNSA. With 5 bases removed from V and 8 bases from J, the gap between germline ends came to 19 bases. The length of the CDR3 is 16 residues. The chain's CDR3 is CASSPPERGRYSPLHF. The CDR3 DNA is TGTGCCAGCAGCCCCCCGGAAAGGGGGAGGTATTCACCCCTCCACTTT.

This clonotype was counted between two and nine times. The V call is TRBV20-1, the J call TRBJ1-1; no definite D call. CDR3 length equals 12 residues. Trimming pared 3 bases from V and 1 base from J, leaving 6 bases between. CDR1 is DFQATT and CDR2 is SNEGSKA in the germline V gene (reference sequence). The CDR3 sequence is CSASIKNTEAFF. CDR3 in DNA: TGCAGTGCTAGTATCAAGAACACTGAAGCTTTCTTT.

This clonotype was seen only a few times. This sequence joins TRBV19 and TRBJ1-4, with 7 bases matching TRBD1. V dropped 7 bases and J dropped 4; count of bases not matched to a gene: 6. The CDR3 has 14 residues. Germline CDR1 is LNHDA and CDR2 is SQIVND (reference sequence). The CDR3 loop is CASTEGQINEKLFF. In DNA, the CDR3 is TGTGCCAGTACCGAGGGACAGATTAATGAAAAACTGTTTTTT.

Concerning this clonotype itself: One base away lies a much larger clone, so this may be a sequencing read error. The J gene is TRBJ1-4, the V gene TRBV3-1, with 8 bases that match TRBD1. The CDR3 extends over 15 amino acids. Germline CDR1 LGHDT, CDR2 YNNKEL (reference sequence). CDR3 nucleotide sequence: TGTGCCAGCAGCCAAGTGTCAGGGGGCCGTGAAAAACTGGTTTTT. This sequence encodes CASSQVSGGREKLVF.

This clonotype was counted between two and nine times. This chain joins TRBV12-3 or TRBV12-4 and TRBJ2-2; 10 bases fit TRBD2. J was trimmed by 7 bases and V by 3 bases; bases with no gene match: 8. This CDR3 spans 16 amino acids. The CDR3 coding sequence is TGTGCCAGCAGTTTTACTAGCGGGATTCTTGGCGGGGAGCTGTTTTTT. This sequence encodes CASSFTSGILGGELFF.

At least ten counts were recorded for this clonotype. The chain is built from TRBV7-3 and TRBJ2-7; 9 bases fit TRBD2. The CDR3 length is 17 residues. V lost 5 bases, J lost 0 bases, and 11 bases stayed unmatched. CDR1 and CDR2 (germline): SGHTA, FQGTGA. Here the CDR3 reads CASSARGREGRSYEQYF. CDR3 DNA: TGTGCCAGCAGCGCGCGCGGGAGGGAGGGTCGCTCCTACGAGCAGTACTTC.

The table lists this clonotype with many counts. The gene calls are TRBV28 and TRBJ2-7; 10 nucleotides line up with TRBD2. The germline V gene has CDR1 MDHEN and CDR2 SYDVKM. Trimming cost V 5 bases and J 5 bases; bases outside gene matches: 9. The CDR3 extends over 15 amino acids. For the CDR3, the DNA is TGTGCCAGCAGTCCATCAAGCGGGAGGGCCGACGAGCAGTACTTC. Amino acid sequence: CASSPSSGRADEQYF.

The rearrangement links TRBV6-5 to TRBJ1-1; D unresolved. Germline CDR1 reads MNHEY; CDR2 reads SVGAGI. Trimming took 2 bases from V and 0 from J, leaving 7 bases between them. The CDR3 contains 14 residues. The CDR3 sequence is CASSYGVMNTEAFF. The CDR3 DNA is TGTGCCAGCAGTTACGGTGTCATGAACACTGAAGCTTTCTTT.

The CDR3 DNA reads as TGTGCCATCAGTGACCCCTTTGCGCGGGTGGAGAGCTCTGGGGCCAACGTCCTGACTTTC. This sequence encodes CAISDPFARVESSGANVLTF. The V and J genes are TRBV10-3 and TRBJ2-6, with a possible D match to TRBD2 (5 bases). CDR3 length: 20 residues. V lost 3 bases and J 0 bases, leaving 21 bases between the germline ends. Per the germline V gene, CDR1 is ENHRY and CDR2 is SYGVKD.

The table lists this clonotype with many counts. The chain carries TRBV24-1 and TRBJ2-5; tentative D call: TRBD2 (6 bases). This CDR3 is built from 15 residues. V was trimmed by 4 bases and J by 0 bases, leaving 11 bases between them. Germline V gives CDR1 KGHDR, CDR2 SFDVKD. The CDR3, as DNA: TGTGCCACCAGTGACCCCGGGGGAAACCAAGAGACCCAGTACTTC. Its protein product is CATSDPGGNQETQYF.

This clonotype was counted many times. The J gene is TRBJ1-2, the V gene TRBV5-1; D unclear. Deletions cut 0 bases from V and 8 bases from J, with 17 bases between. CDR1 SGHRS and CDR2 YFSETQ come from the germline V gene. This CDR3 has 15 amino acids. In nucleotides, the CDR3 is TGCGCCAGCAGCTTGGCCAGGCCCTCTTCGGGGGGCTACACCTTC. Translating gives CASSLARPSSGGYTF. The full variable domain, rest sourced from reference TRBV5-1 and TRBJ1-2, is KAGVTQTPRYLIKTRGQQVTLSCSPISGHRSVSWYQQTPGQGLQFLFEYFSETQRNKGNFPGRFSGRQFSNSRSEMNVSTLELGDSALYLCASSLARPSSGGYTFGSGTRLTVV.